These 24 T cell receptor beta chains originate from one sample sequenced in a study of blood T cell repertoires in COVID-19. The data were produced by immunoSEQ multiplex PCR, yet TCRdb's version contains in-frame clones alone and is incomplete. Altogether approximately 150,000 clones are present, 78% being singletons, with the ten largest covering 1.5% to 2.5%. Sequencing used peripheral blood. These receptors all come from a woman aged 55-69 years with acute or convalescent COVID-19.

The V gene is TRBV11-3, the J gene TRBJ2-7; 9 bases fit TRBD1. The germline V gene encodes CDR1 SGHNT and CDR2 YENEEA. The CDR3 is made up of 16 amino acids. The junction had 9 bases not matched to a gene; V was cut back by 3 bases and J by 3 bases. CDR3 loop: CASSFPPWDRVYEQYF. CDR3 DNA: TGTGCCAGCAGCTTTCCCCCGTGGGACAGGGTCTACGAGCAGTACTTC.

This clone was seen only once. The V gene is TRBV28, the J gene TRBJ1-4, with 8 bases aligning to TRBD1. The CDR3 consists of 15 residues. With V trimmed by 2 bases and J by 13 bases, 12 bases remained unmatched. Germline V gene sequence: CDR1 MDHEN, CDR2 SYDVKM. CDR3 in DNA: TGTGCCAGCAGTTTAGACAGGGGCCCTTTGGGGGGACTGTTTTTT. Its protein product is CASSLDRGPLGGLFF.

Concerning this clone: A far larger clone is only one base removed, so a read error is likely. The rearrangement uses TRBV11-2 and TRBJ2-4; 7 nucleotides agree with TRBD2. Per the germline V gene, CDR1 is SGHAT and CDR2 is FQNNGV. This CDR3 has 13 amino acids. V shed 5 bases and J 11 bases; nucleotides not matched to a gene: 9. Written as DNA, the CDR3 is TGTGCCAGCAGCCCCTGGGGGGGGGAGTTTCAGTACTTC. Its protein product is CASSPWGGEFQYF.

The chain uses TRBV5-1 and TRBJ1-2; 9 bases fit TRBD1. CDR3 length: 16 residues. Germline loops: CDR1 SGHRS, CDR2 YFSETQ. Trimming took 3 bases from V and 1 from J; bases not matched to a gene: 7. The CDR3 protein is CASSSLQGAINYGYTF. CDR3 coding DNA: TGCGCCAGCAGCTCTCTACAGGGGGCAATTAACTATGGCTACACCTTC. The entire variable domain, with the rest obtained from reference TRBV5-1 and TRBJ1-2, is as follows: KAGVTQTPRYLIKTRGQQVTLSCSPISGHRSVSWYQQTPGQGLQFLFEYFSETQRNKGNFPGRFSGRQFSNSRSEMNVSTLELGDSALYLCASSSLQGAINYGYTFGSGTRLTVV.

This clone occurred a few times. The chain joins TRBV13 to TRBJ2-7, with 8 bases lining up with TRBD2. Trimming cost V 1 base and J 7 bases; bases outside gene matches: 6. The CDR3 contains 14 residues. The germline V gene encodes CDR1 PRHDT and CDR2 FYEKMQ (reference sequence). This CDR3 is CASSLAGGLGEQYF. The CDR3 DNA sequence: TGTGCCAGCAGCTTAGCGGGGGGGCTAGGGGAGCAGTACTTC.

This chain connects TRBV6-4 to TRBJ1-2; 7 nucleotides line up with TRBD1. CDR1 is MRHNA, CDR2 SNTAGT, per germline. The CDR3 spans 14 residues. With 2 bases clipped from V and 4 bases from J, the junction kept 4 bases outside the gene matches. The CDR3 region has the DNA TGTGCCAGCAGTGACGGGGACAGCCTCTATGGCTACACCTTC. Its translation is CASSDGDSLYGYTF.

This clone was observed a few times. The rearrangement uses TRBV19 and TRBJ1-1, with D uncertain. The CDR3 has 19 amino acids. CDR1 and CDR2 (germline): LNHDA, SQIVND (reference sequence). V lost 5 bases and J lost 0, with 25 bases in between. DNA for the CDR3: TGTGCCAGTAGTGCGTCGTGGATGAGACGGGATTTCATGAACACTGAAGCTTTCTTT. It translates to CASSASWMRRDFMNTEAFF.

The chain carries TRBV25-1 and TRBJ2-1; 14 bases map to TRBD2. CDR1 and CDR2 (germline): MGHDK, SYGVNS. CDR3 size: 17 residues. V shed 6 bases, J shed 4 bases, and the junction held 8 bases outside the gene matches. CDR3: CASRGARLAGGYNEQFF. The CDR3 DNA reads TGTGCCAGCAGGGGGGCCCGACTAGCGGGAGGGTACAATGAGCAGTTCTTC. Full variable domain (outside the CDR3, taken from reference TRBV25-1 and TRBJ2-1): EADIYQTPRYLVIGTGKKITLECSQTMGHDKMYWYQQDPGMELHLIHYSYGVNSTEKGDLSSESTVSRIRTEHFPLTLESARPSHTSQYLCASRGARLAGGYNEQFFGPGTRLTVL.

The chain is built from TRBV18 and TRBJ2-1; 7 bases agree with TRBD2. Germline lookup yields CDR1 KGHSH and CDR2 LQKENI. This CDR3 region has 15 residues. With V trimmed by 1 base and J by 7 bases, 7 bases remained unmatched. Written as DNA, the CDR3 is TGTGCCAGCTCACCACTCGCGGGAGTTTTGAATGAGCAGTTCTTC. Translation gives CASSPLAGVLNEQFF.

This clone was detected only once. The V call is TRBV11-3, the J call TRBJ2-1, with D perhaps matching TRBD2 (6 bases). The CDR3 contains 13 residues. Germline V lookup: CDR1 SGHNT, CDR2 YENEEA. The V and J ends lost 0 bases and 6 bases respectively, with 6 bases between them. Here the CDR3 DNA reads TGTGCCAGCAGCTTAGAGGGGGGCAATGAGCAGTTCTTC. Translating gives CASSLEGGNEQFF.

A few counts support this clone. The J gene is TRBJ1-4, the V gene TRBV4-1, with no clear D. Germline loops: CDR1 MGHRA, CDR2 YSYEKL. The V end lost 1 base, the J end lost 3 bases, and 9 bases lay between the germline ends. This CDR3 comprises 15 residues. DNA for the CDR3: TGCGCCAGCAGCCAAGGGGCCGGATCTAATGAAAAACTGTTTTTT. It yields the protein CASSQGAGSNEKLFF.

The CDR3 sequence is CASSLGPVEPQHF. The CDR3 DNA reads TGTGCCAGCAGTTTGGGCCCGGTCGAGCCCCAGCATTTT. V is TRBV6-6 and J is TRBJ1-5; unclear D gene. This CDR3 spans 13 amino acids. V lost 4 bases and J 8 bases, leaving 12 bases between the germline ends. The germline V gene encodes CDR1 MNHNY and CDR2 SVGAGI (reference sequence).

V gene TRBV28 combines with J gene TRBJ2-2; no clear D. The length of the CDR3 is 13 residues. Trimming stripped 1 base from V and 6 bases from J, with 6 bases between. Germline V gene lookup returns CDR1 MDHEN and CDR2 SYDVKM. The CDR3 bases are TGTGCCAGCAGTTTATTCCGAGCCGGGGAGCTGTTTTTT. This sequence encodes CASSLFRAGELFF.

V and J are TRBV4-1 and TRBJ1-3; D is undetermined. In germline, CDR1 is MGHRA, CDR2 YSYEKL. The V gene lost 1 base and the J gene lost 4 bases, with 11 bases spanning the gap. The CDR3 loop spans 15 amino acids. CDR3 in DNA: TGCGCCAGCAGCCAAGGGCCCGGGTACGGAAACACCATATATTTT. Protein: CASSQGPGYGNTIYF.

V gene TRBV9 combines with J gene TRBJ2-3; 11 nucleotides align to TRBD1. The germline CDR1 and CDR2 sequences are SGDLS and YYNGEE. The CDR3 extends over 18 amino acids. V lost 3 bases and J lost 3; bases outside the gene matches: 12. CDR3 DNA: TGTGCCAGCAGCGCGTACCCCACCGGACAGGGGGCTACAGATACGCAGTATTTT. It specifies CASSAYPTGQGATDTQYF.

The V and J genes are TRBV7-6 and TRBJ2-1; D unclear. With 3 bases removed from V and 0 bases from J, the gap between germline ends came to 9 bases. The CDR3 contains 15 residues. Germline values: CDR1 SGHVS, CDR2 FNYEAQ. In DNA, the CDR3 is TGTGCCAGCAGCTTTCGGCGGAGCTCCTACAATGAGCAGTTCTTC. The encoded protein is CASSFRRSSYNEQFF.

This clone came up once. J is TRBJ2-7 and V is TRBV19, with 11 nucleotides matching TRBD2. V lost 10 bases to trimming and J lost 2 bases; unmatched junction nucleotides: 22. The germline V gene encodes CDR1 LNHDA and CDR2 SQIVND (reference sequence). The CDR3 has 19 amino acids. The CDR3 nucleotides read TGTGCCACCTCCTCGGGACTAGCGGACCCACAGGGCTTTGCCTACGAGCAGTACTTC. The encoded protein is CATSSGLADPQGFAYEQYF.

The V gene is TRBV11-2, the J gene TRBJ2-7; TRBD1 might be the D (5 bases). Germline CDR1 SGHAT, CDR2 FQNNGV. This CDR3 has 16 amino acids. Trimming cost V 2 bases and J 2 bases, with 16 bases left between them. The CDR3 spells CASSLTPGRTTYEQYF. CDR3 coding DNA: TGTGCCAGCAGCTTAACCCCCGGCCGGACAACCTACGAGCAGTACTTC.

The chain employs TRBV28 and TRBJ2-7; no definite D call. The V gene lost 5 bases and the J gene lost 2 bases, with 10 bases spanning the gap. Germline CDR1 MDHEN, CDR2 SYDVKM. The CDR3 consists of 13 residues. The CDR3 DNA sequence: TGTGCCAGCAGTGCCGGGTCCCCCTACGAGCAGTACTTC. Encoded protein: CASSAGSPYEQYF.

The chain combines TRBV2 with TRBJ1-3; 8 nucleotides align to TRBD1. The CDR3 runs to 15 residues. The ends lost 4 bases at V and 8 bases at J; junction bases unmatched: 10. Germline-derived CDR1 and CDR2 are SNHLY and FYNNEI. The CDR3 DNA reads as TGTGCCAGCAGTGCTTATTGGACAGGGCGTGACACCATATATTTT. This codes for CASSAYWTGRDTIYF. Variable domain in full (rest from reference TRBV2 and TRBJ1-3): EPEVTQTPSHQVTQMGQEVILRCVPISNHLYFYWYRQILGQKVEFLVSFYNNEISEKSEIFDDQFSVERPDGSNFTLKIRSTKLEDSAMYFCASSAYWTGRDTIYFGEGSWLTVV.

This clone has just one count. The genes are TRBV6-5 and TRBJ1-1; D is ambiguous. The CDR3 is 11 residues long. The germline V gene encodes CDR1 MNHEY and CDR2 SVGAGI. Trimming stripped 7 bases from V and 11 bases from J, with 14 bases between. CDR3 nucleotides: TGTGCCAGCATTAGAGGCGGGTCGGCTTTCTTT. Encoded protein: CASIRGGSAFF.

The chain joins TRBV11-3 to TRBJ2-2, with D possibly TRBD2 on 6 matching bases. Looked up from germline, CDR1 is SGHNT and CDR2 is YENEEA. CDR3 length: 14 amino acids. The V and J ends lost 5 bases and 6 bases respectively, with 13 bases between them. The CDR3 nucleotides are TGTGCCAGCAGCCTCGGAGGGCCCGCCGGGGAGCTGTTTTTT. Its translation is CASSLGGPAGELFF.

CDR3 nucleotides: TGTGCCAGCAGCGCCGGACTAGCGGGAATTACCTACGAGCAGTACTTC. As protein: CASSAGLAGITYEQYF. The chain joins TRBV7-8 to TRBJ2-7, with TRBD2 matching 12 bases. The CDR3 sequence is 16 residues long. Per germline, CDR1 SGHVS and CDR2 FQNEAQ. The J segment lost 2 bases and the V segment lost 5 bases, leaving 7 bases of the junction unmatched.

The J gene is TRBJ2-7, the V gene TRBV28, with 8 nucleotides matching TRBD1. The germline CDR1 and CDR2 sequences are MDHEN and SYDVKM. CDR3 size: 13 residues. The V and J ends lost 2 bases and 8 bases, in that order; junction bases with no gene match: 5. In nucleotides, the CDR3 is TGTGCCAGCAGTTTAGGGGCCAGGGGGCAGCAGTACTTC. Its translation is CASSLGARGQQYF.